This T cell receptor beta chain was profiled in a study of blood T cell repertoires in COVID-19. Study background: Some COVID-19 samples were acute and others convalescent; all came from the United States, Italy and Spain.

The table came from immunoSEQ multiplex PCR; TCRdb's copy has only in-frame clones and leaves some out. In the table there are about 82,000 clones, 85% of which are singletons. V was pared by 4 bases and J by 6 bases, with 18 bases of the junction left unmatched. Germline V gene sequence: CDR1 SGHVS, CDR2 FQNEAQ. CDR3 length: 19 residues. The receptor was isolated from an elderly man with active or convalescent COVID-19. The sequenced sample consisted of peripheral blood. The V gene is TRBV7-8, the J gene TRBJ2-1, with 10 nucleotides matching TRBD2. CDR3 coding DNA: TGTGCCAGCAGCTACCGGTTAGGCAACAGGCAGCGGGAGGGCAATGAGCAGTTCTTC. Encoded protein: CASSYRLGNRQREGNEQFF.